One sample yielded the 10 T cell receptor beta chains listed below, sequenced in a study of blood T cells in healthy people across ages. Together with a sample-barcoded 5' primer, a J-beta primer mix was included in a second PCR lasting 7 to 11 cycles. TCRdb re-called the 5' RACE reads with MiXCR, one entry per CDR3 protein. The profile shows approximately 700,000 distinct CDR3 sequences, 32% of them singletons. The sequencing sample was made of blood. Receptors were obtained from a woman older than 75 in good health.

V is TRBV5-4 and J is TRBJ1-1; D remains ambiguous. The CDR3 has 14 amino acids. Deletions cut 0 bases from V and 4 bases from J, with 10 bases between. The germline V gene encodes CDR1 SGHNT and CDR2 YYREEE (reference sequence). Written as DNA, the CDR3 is TGTGCCAGCAGCTTGGACCTTAAGCCCACTGAAGCTTTCTTT. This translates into CASSLDLKPTEAFF. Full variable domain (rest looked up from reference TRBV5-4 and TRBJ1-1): ETGVTQSPTHLIKTRGQQVTLRCSSQSGHNTVSWYQQALGQGPQFIFQYYREEENGRGNFPPRFSGLQFPNYSSELNVNALELDDSALYLCASSLDLKPTEAFFGQGTRLTVV.

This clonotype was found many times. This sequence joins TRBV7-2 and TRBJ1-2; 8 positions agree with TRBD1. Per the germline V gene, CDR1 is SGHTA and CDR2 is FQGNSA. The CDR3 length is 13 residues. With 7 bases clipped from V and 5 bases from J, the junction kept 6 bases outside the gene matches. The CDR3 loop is CASTMTGAYGYTF. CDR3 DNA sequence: TGTGCCAGCACTATGACAGGGGCGTATGGCTACACCTTC. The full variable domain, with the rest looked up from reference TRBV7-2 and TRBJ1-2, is GAGVSQSPSNKVTEKGKDVELRCDPISGHTALYWYRQSLGQGLEFLIYFQGNSAPDKSGLPSDRFSAERTGGSVSTLTIQRTQQEDSAVYLCASTMTGAYGYTFGSGTRLTVV.

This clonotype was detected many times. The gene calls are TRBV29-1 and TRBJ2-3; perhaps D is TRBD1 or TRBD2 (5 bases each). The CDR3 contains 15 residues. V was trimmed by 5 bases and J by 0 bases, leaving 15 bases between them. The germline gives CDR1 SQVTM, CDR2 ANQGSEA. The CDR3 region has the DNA TGCAGCGTTTCAGAGGGTCAGGGCAGCACAGATACGCAGTATTTT. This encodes CSVSEGQGSTDTQYF.

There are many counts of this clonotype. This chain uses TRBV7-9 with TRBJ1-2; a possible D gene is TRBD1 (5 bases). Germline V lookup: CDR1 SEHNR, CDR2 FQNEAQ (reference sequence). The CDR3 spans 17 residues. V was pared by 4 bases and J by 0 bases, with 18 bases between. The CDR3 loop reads CASSSSGSKLSNYGYTF. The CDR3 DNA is TGTGCCAGCAGCTCGTCAGGGAGCAAGTTATCTAACTATGGCTACACCTTC. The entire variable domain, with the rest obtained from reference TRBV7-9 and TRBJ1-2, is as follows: DTGVSQNPRHKITKRGQNVTFRCDPISEHNRLYWYRQTLGQGPEFLTYFQNEAQLEKSRLLSDRFSAERPKGSFSTLEIQRTEQGDSAMYLCASSSSGSKLSNYGYTFGSGTRLTVV.

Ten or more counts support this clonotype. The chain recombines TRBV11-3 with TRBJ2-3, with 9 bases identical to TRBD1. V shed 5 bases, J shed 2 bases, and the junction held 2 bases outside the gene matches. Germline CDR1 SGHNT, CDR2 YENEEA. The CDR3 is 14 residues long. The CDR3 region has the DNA TGTGCCAGCAGCCGGACAGGGGACACAGATACGCAGTATTTT. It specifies CASSRTGDTDTQYF.

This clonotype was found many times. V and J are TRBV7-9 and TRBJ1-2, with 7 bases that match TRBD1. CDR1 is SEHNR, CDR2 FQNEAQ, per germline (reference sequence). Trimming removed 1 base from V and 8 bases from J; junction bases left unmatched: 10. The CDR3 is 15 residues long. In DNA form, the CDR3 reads TGTGCCAGCAGCTTAGAGGGCGGGACAGCCAAAGGCTACACCTTC. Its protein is CASSLEGGTAKGYTF.

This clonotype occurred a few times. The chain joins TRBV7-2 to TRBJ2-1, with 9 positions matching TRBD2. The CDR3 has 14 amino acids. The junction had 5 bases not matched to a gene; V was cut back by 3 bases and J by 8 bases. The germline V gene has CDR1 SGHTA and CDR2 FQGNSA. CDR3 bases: TGTGCCAGCAGCTTTAGCGGGGGACACGATGAGCAGTTCTTC. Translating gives CASSFSGGHDEQFF.

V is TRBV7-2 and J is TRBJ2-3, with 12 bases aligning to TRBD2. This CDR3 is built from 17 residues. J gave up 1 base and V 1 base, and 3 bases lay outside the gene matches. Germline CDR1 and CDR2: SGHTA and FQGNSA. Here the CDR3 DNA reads TGTGCCAGCAGCTTAGGGACTAGCGGGGCACGCACAGATACGCAGTATTTT. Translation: CASSLGTSGARTDTQYF.

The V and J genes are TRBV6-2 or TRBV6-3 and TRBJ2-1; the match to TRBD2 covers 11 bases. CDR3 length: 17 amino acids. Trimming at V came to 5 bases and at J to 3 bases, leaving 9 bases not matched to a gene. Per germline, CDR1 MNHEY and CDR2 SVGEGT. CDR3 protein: CASSPRTSGPNYNEQFF. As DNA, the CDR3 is TGTGCCAGCAGTCCCAGGACTAGCGGGCCCAACTACAATGAGCAGTTCTTC.

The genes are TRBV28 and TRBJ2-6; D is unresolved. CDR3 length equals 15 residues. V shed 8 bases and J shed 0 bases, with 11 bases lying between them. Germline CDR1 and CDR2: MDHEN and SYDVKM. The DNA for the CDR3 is TGTGCCAGCGGCTCCCCGAGCTCTGGGGCCAACGTCCTGACTTTC. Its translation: CASGSPSSGANVLTF.